This T cell receptor (beta chain) was recovered during a study of blood T cell repertoires in COVID-19. Study details: Acute and convalescent COVID-19 samples came from the United States, Italy and Spain.

Data came from immunoSEQ multiplex PCR; TCRdb stores just in-frame clones and leaves some out. The sample lists under 250,000 clones, under 90% seen once, with about 2.7% in the top ten. This clone has only one observation. Sequenced: peripheral blood. This receptor was identified in a woman aged 40-49 years with active or convalescent COVID-19.

The chain's CDR3 is CASSLRLRGRAVAGELFF. CDR3 coding DNA: TGTGCCAGCAGCTTAAGGTTAAGGGGGAGGGCCGTCGCCGGGGAGCTGTTTTTT. This chain links TRBV7-6 with TRBJ2-2; TRBD2 might be the D (7 bases). V gave up 2 bases and J gave up 6 bases, with 22 bases separating them. Per germline, CDR1 SGHVS and CDR2 FNYEAQ. The CDR3 runs 18 residues.